Listed here is a single TCR beta chain. Antigen specificity is unknown. Germline V lookup: CDR1 SGHTA, CDR2 FQGNSA. The CDR3 contains 14 residues. The data derive from a study of monozygotic twins with inflammatory bowel disease. Samples each yielded cDNA through eight separate reactions. No DNA is given; TCRdb re-called the 5' RACE reads and lists each CDR3 protein once. The sample totals around 410,000 distinct CDR3 sequences; its top ten clones hold 2% to 2.5%. Study results and limitations: Those with IBD had lower TCRbeta diversity (inverse Simpson) than their healthy co-twins did. Repertoire similarity did not differ between concordant and discordant twins, possibly owing to limited power.

The chain recombines TRBV7-2 with TRBJ1-1; no DNA is available, so the TRBD1 call from TCRdb remains unchecked. This TCR came from a human donor with ulcerative colitis or Crohn's disease, or a healthy co-twin of an affected twin (not recorded which). What was sequenced was blood. The CDR3 region is CASSSGSRGREAFF.